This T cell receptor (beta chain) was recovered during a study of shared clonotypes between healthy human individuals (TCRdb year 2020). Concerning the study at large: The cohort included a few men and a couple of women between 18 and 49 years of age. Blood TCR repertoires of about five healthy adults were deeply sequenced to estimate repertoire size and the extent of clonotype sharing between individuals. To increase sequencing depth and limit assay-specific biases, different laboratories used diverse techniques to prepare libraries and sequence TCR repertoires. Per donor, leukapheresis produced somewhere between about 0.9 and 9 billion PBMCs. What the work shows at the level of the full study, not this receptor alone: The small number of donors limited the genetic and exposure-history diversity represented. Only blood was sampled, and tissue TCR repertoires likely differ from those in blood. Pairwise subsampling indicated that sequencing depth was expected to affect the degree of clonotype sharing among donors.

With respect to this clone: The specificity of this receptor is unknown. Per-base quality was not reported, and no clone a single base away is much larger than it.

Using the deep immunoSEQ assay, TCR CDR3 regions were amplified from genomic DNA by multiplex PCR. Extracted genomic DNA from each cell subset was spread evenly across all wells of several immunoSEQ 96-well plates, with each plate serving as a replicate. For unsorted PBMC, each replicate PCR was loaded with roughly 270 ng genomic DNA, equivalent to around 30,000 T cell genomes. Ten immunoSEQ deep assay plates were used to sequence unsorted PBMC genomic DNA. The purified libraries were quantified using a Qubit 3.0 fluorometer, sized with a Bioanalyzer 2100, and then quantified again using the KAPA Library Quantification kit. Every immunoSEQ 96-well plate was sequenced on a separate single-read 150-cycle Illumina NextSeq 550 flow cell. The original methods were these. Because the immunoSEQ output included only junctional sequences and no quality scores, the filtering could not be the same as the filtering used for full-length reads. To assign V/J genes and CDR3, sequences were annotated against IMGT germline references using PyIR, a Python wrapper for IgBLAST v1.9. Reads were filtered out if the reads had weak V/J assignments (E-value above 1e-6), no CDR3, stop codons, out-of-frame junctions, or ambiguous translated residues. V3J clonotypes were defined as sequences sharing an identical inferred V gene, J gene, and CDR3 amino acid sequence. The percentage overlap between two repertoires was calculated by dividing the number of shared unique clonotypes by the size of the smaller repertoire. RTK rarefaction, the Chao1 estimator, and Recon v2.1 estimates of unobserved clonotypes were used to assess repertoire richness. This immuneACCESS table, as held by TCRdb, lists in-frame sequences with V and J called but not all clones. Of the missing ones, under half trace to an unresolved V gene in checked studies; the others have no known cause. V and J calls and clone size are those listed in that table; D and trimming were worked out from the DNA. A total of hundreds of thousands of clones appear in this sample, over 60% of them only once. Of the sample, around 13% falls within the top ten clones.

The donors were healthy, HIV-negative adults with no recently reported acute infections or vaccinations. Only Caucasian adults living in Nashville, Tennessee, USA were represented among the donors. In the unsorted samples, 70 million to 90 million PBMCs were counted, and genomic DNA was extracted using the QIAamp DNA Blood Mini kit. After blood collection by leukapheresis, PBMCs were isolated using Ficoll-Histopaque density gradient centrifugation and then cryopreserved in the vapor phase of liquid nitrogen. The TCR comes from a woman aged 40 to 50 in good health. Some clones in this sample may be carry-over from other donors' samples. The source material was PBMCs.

The DNA reads TGTGCCAGCAGTGGCCGGGACAGGGGCAATCAGCCCCAGCATTTT. Protein translation: CASSGRDRGNQPQHF. Rearrangement joined TRBV2 to TRBJ1-5, with TRBD1 matching 9 junction bases. The CDR1 and CDR2 encoded by the germline V gene are SNHLY and FYNNEI. V trim: 4 bases; J trim: 2 bases; unmatched bases: 3. Reading from cysteine to phenylalanine, the CDR3 counts 15 amino acids. The retained sequence is limited to the CDR3, 45 bases, with the frame set at the first base.